Each of the 5 T cell receptor beta chains below was sequenced from the same sample in a study of persistence of HIV-infected CD4 T cells. Antigens for these TCRs are unknown. This nonspecific control used anti-CD3/anti-CD28 bead stimulation of CD4+ T cells. Sorting of responding CD4+ T cells relied on upregulated CD40 ligand together with CD69. This was the immunoSEQ version 4 assay in survey mode. Here immunoSEQ multiplex PCR was the method, and the copy in TCRdb shows in-frame clones only, minus some. The sample holds around 39,000 clones, 89% seen once. The sample here was CD4+ T cells sorted from PBMCs after 18-hour stimulation, taken from a patient who received antiretroviral therapy. Receptor source: an adult man with HIV who was CMV-seropositive.

The chain carries TRBV7-3 and TRBJ2-2, with 9 bases fitting TRBD2. This CDR3 region has 15 residues. The junction had 6 bases not matched to a gene; V was cut back by 5 bases and J by 5 bases. Looked up from germline, CDR1 is SGHTA and CDR2 is FQGTGA. CDR3 loop: CASSPAGGETGELFF. The CDR3 bases are TGTGCCAGCAGCCCTGCGGGGGGGGAGACCGGGGAGCTGTTTTTT.

The genes are TRBV5-1 and TRBJ2-3, with 11 bases aligning to TRBD1. The V gene end was trimmed by 2 bases and the J gene end by 6 bases; junction bases not matched to a gene: 8. The germline V gene encodes CDR1 SGHRS and CDR2 YFSETQ. This CDR3 has 16 residues. The CDR3 is CASSLPGTGGSDTQYF. CDR3 nucleotides: TGCGCCAGCAGCTTACCCGGGACAGGGGGATCTGATACGCAGTATTTT. Supplemented by reference TRBV5-1 and TRBJ2-3, the full variable domain reads KAGVTQTPRYLIKTRGQQVTLSCSPISGHRSVSWYQQTPGQGLQFLFEYFSETQRNKGNFPGRFSGRQFSNSRSEMNVSTLELGDSALYLCASSLPGTGGSDTQYFGPGTRLTVL.

The chain is built from TRBV5-6 and TRBJ1-6; TRBD1 might be the D (5 bases). Germline V gene data show CDR1 as SGHDT and CDR2 as YYEEEE. This CDR3 contains 15 residues. The V end lost 0 bases, the J end lost 8 bases, and 12 bases lay between the germline ends. For the CDR3, the DNA is TGTGCCAGCAGCTTGGGGGGGTCGGGCGATTCACCCCTCCACTTT. It yields the protein CASSLGGSGDSPLHF.

The chain joins TRBV19 to TRBJ1-2, with D perhaps TRBD1 (5 bases). This CDR3 has 13 residues. The V end lost 2 bases, the J end lost 6 bases, and 10 bases lay between the germline ends. Germline V gene lookup returns CDR1 LNHDA and CDR2 SQIVND (reference sequence). CDR3 nucleotides: TGTGCCAGTAGTATAATAGGGGAGAATGGCTACACCTTC. Protein: CASSIIGENGYTF.

This chain connects TRBV18 to TRBJ1-3; 7 nucleotides align to TRBD1. J lost 4 bases, V lost 1 base, and 7 bases had no gene match. Per the germline V gene, CDR1 is KGHSH and CDR2 is LQKENI. This CDR3 contains 16 residues. The CDR3 nucleotides read TGTGCCAGCTCACCACGCGACAGGGTTGCAGGAAACACCATATATTTT. Translated: CASSPRDRVAGNTIYF.